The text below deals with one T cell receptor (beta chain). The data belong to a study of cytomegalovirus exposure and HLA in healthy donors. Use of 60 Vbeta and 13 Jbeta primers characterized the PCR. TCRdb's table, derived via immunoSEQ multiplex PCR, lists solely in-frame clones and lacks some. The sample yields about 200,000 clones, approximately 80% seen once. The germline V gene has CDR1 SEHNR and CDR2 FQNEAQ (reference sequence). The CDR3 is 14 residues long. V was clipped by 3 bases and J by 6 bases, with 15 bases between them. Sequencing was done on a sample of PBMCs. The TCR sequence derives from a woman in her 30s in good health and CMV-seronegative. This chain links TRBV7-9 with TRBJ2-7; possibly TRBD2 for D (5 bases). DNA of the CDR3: TGTGCCAGCAGCTTTCGGGAAAAGGATCTCGAGCAGTACTTC. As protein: CASSFREKDLEQYF.